The rows below give T cell receptor beta chains drawn from one sample of a study of breast tumors, draining lymph nodes, adjacent tissues. TCRdb itself ran the multiplex PCR reads through MiXCR, one entry per CDR3 protein. The table lists tens of thousands of distinct CDR3 sequences, 68% of them singletons. Material for sequencing was tumor-adjacent breast tissue. The source of these receptors is a female donor with breast cancer. Some clones in this sample may be carry-over from other donors' samples. Each CDR3 is given without its conserved first and last residue.

j_call,v_call,cdr3_aa
TRBJ1-2,TRBV10-3,AISGQGGPEFPNYGYT
TRBJ2-2,TRBV11-2,ASSLARGGGELF
TRBJ2-2,TRBV24-1,ASGGDTGELF
TRBJ2-3,TRBV20-1,SAGTSGTDTQY
TRBJ2-7,TRBV5-1,ASSKGTSLYEQY
TRBJ2-7,TRBV20-1,SAHPVDRGYEQY
TRBJ1-2,TRBV6-4,ASSRGGTSGYT
TRBJ2-1,TRBV5-1,ASSPTSGRGEQF
TRBJ2-7,TRBV2,ASTTSGYEQY
TRBJ2-1,TRBV2,ASRGGIDNEQF
TRBJ2-1,TRBV11-2,ASSAVGLAGNEQF
TRBJ2-7,TRBV15,ATSTQLSRGDLFEQY
TRBJ2-5,TRBV5-6,ASSPTLLAGIRETQY
TRBJ1-4,TRBV12-3/TRBV12-4,ASSLAPSRDEKLF
TRBJ2-3,TRBV29-1,SVGLGMGTDTQY
TRBJ2-3,TRBV11-2,ASSLKRGLDTQY
TRBJ2-1,TRBV15,ATSRAGGRTGNEQF
TRBJ1-1,TRBV10-1,ASSESAGVTEAF
TRBJ1-4,TRBV15,ATSRVGQGTRGEKLF
TRBJ2-1,TRBV29-1,SVEGLAGESRVYNEQF
TRBJ2-7,TRBV6-6,ASSGHYEQY
TRBJ2-3,TRBV11-2,ASSLAGTSDYTQY
TRBJ1-1,TRBV7-8,ASSSIHGTEAF
TRBJ2-1,TRBV7-9,ASSPTSGRFKNEQF
TRBJ1-6,TRBV2,ASSDRVPYSPLH
TRBJ1-6,TRBV6-5,ASSYSRGVSSPLH
TRBJ1-4,TRBV4-2,ASSQEPTVLNEKLF
TRBJ2-7,TRBV4-1,ASSRERTFTYEQY
TRBJ2-7,TRBV7-2,ASSLGARLGSEQY
TRBJ1-6,TRBV25-1,ASSVDSSYNSPLH
TRBJ1-3,TRBV5-1,ASSLFDRGPGNTIY
TRBJ2-1,TRBV30,AWSEAMAGGYNEQF
TRBJ2-1,TRBV20-1,SGNSGTSGKF
TRBJ2-1,TRBV11-2,ASTYSTNDNEQF
TRBJ1-2,TRBV5-6,ASSSKQISNYGYT
TRBJ2-2,TRBV29-1,SVRQGGTGELF
TRBJ1-4,TRBV7-2,ASSPGTAPTNEKLF
TRBJ2-5,TRBV4-1,ASSQEEGQSETQY
TRBJ2-7,TRBV20-1,SVEVWLGEQY
TRBJ1-3,TRBV7-9,ASSHFRFPRSGNTIY
TRBJ2-7,TRBV20-1,SARGIPGGVAGAGFDEQY
TRBJ2-5,TRBV6-2/TRBV6-3,ASSSAGGRGVQETQY
TRBJ1-2,TRBV7-2,ASSLAPGQEGGGYT